Each of the 2 T cell receptor beta chains below was sequenced from the same sample in a study of CD4 T cells in relation to SARS-CoV-2 and coronaviruses (dated by TCRdb to 2020 to 2023). The library was generated by the immunoSEQ multiplex PCR assay. Drawn from immuneACCESS, this table holds only the in-frame rearrangements with V and J called that TCRdb kept. Clones are partly lost; checked studies trace under half to an unresolved V gene and leave the rest unexplained. This sample holds some 70,000 clones; 85% to 95% were observed only once. The ten largest clones add up to around 0.25% of the sample. CD4+ T cells from unexposed donors were collected before the COVID-19 pandemic (2011-2018). The sequenced material came from naive CD4+ T cells from PBMCs. The sample's cell subset or site, from its label and the paper: naive CD4+ T cells isolated by negative enrichment. The receptor set was obtained from a human donor in good health.

This chain links TRBV10-3 with TRBJ2-2; 13 bases map to TRBD2. V shed 10 bases and J 7 bases; nucleotides not matched to a gene: 9. CDR1 and CDR2 (germline): ENHRY, SYGVKD. This CDR3 region has 15 residues. In nucleotides, the CDR3 is TGTGCCAACAGCCCAACTAGCGGGGGGGACGGGGAGCTGTTTTTT. Translated: CANSPTSGGDGELFF.

J is TRBJ2-5 and V is TRBV5-4, with 13 bases fitting TRBD2. V lost 3 bases to trimming and J lost 6 bases; unmatched junction nucleotides: 5. The CDR3 has 15 amino acids. CDR1 and CDR2 from the germline V gene are SGHNT and YYREEE (reference sequence). In nucleotides, the CDR3 is TGTGCCAGCAGCTCCCTACTAGCGGGGGGGCAGACCCAGTACTTC. Protein: CASSSLLAGGQTQYF.